This TCR beta chain was sequenced for a study of cytomegalovirus exposure and HLA in healthy donors. PCR amplification relied on 60 Vbeta primers (plus 13 Jbeta primers). The table came from immunoSEQ multiplex PCR; TCRdb's copy has only in-frame clones and leaves some out. The table includes more than 100,000 clones, roughly 83% detected once. As to this clone: Its antigen is not known.

Germline CDR1 reads PRHDT; CDR2 reads FYEKMQ (reference sequence). The CDR3 loop spans 15 amino acids. Unmatched junction bases numbered 8, after V lost 4 bases and J lost 9 bases. Study-wide findings and caveats: Prior analysis indicated that the majority of TCR beta V segments exhibited productivity approximately 90% or approximately 30% of the time. Later work found that TCR association rates differed between HLA loci; DRB1 had the most and HLA-C the fewest. It was taken for granted in presence/absence analyses that sequencing depth across donors was roughly uniform.

The J gene is TRBJ2-7, the V gene TRBV13, with TRBD2 matching over 14 bases. This clonotype was obtained from a man aged 35 to 55 in good health and CMV-seronegative. The sample comprised PBMCs. CDR3 residues: CASSSLGLAGDGQYF. The CDR3 DNA reads as TGTGCCAGCAGCTCCCTGGGACTAGCGGGAGATGGGCAGTACTTC.